Below, one T cell receptor beta chain is given with its context. This CDR3 spans 15 amino acids. Per the germline V gene, CDR1 is KGHSH and CDR2 is LQKENI. V gave up 3 bases and J gave up 4 bases, with 15 bases separating them. Authors' methods: Amplification of reference gene primers provided the estimated nucleated cell counts. Libraries were prepared by immunoSEQ multiplex PCR; TCRdb keeps only in-frame clonotypes and omits some of them. The V and J calls and the clone size are those of that table, but D and trimming were determined from the DNA. The repertoire has nearly 100,000 clones, around 88% of them found once; the top ten carry under 2%. The record originates from a study of blood T cell repertoires in COVID-19. Study-wide context: The United States, Italy and Spain provided the acute and convalescent COVID-19 samples. PBMCs, B-cell-depleted T cells, or T cells provided the cDNA or gDNA that made up the material.

The receptor was isolated from a man older than 75 with acute or convalescent COVID-19. The specimen sequenced was peripheral blood. V and J are TRBV18 and TRBJ1-1; weak D call: TRBD1 (5 bases). The CDR3 DNA follows: TGTGCCAGCTCACCGATGGGGGGTAAAAGCACTGAAGCTTTCTTT. Its translation is CASSPMGGKSTEAFF.